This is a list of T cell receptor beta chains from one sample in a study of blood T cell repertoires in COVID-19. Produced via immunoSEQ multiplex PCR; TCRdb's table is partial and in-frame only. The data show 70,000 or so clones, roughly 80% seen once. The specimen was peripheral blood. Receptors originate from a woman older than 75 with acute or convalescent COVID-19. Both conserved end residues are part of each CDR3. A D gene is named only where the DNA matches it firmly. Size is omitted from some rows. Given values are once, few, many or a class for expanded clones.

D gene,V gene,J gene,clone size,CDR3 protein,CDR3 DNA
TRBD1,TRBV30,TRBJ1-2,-,CAWSHPVTSGDRRVYGYTF,TGTGCCTGGAGCCACCCCGTAACGTCCGGGGACAGGCGCGTCTATGGCTACACCTTC
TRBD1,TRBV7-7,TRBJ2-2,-,CASSSGTGNPGELFF,TGTGCTAGCAGCTCCGGGACAGGAAACCCCGGGGAGCTGTTTTTT
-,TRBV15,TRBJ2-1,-,CATSSKGYNEQFF,TGTGCCACCAGCAGTAAGGGGTACAATGAGCAGTTCTTC
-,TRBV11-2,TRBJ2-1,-,CASSLSSQSYNEQFF,TGTGCCAGCAGCTTATCTAGTCAATCCTACAATGAGCAGTTCTTC
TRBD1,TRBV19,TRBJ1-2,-,CASRKGQGDGYTF,TGTGCCAGCCGGAAGGGACAGGGGGATGGCTACACCTTC
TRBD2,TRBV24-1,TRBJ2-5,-,CATSDASGGQQETQYF,TGTGCCACCAGTGATGCTAGCGGGGGGCAGCAAGAGACCCAGTACTTC
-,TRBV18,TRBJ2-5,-,CASSPPSLQETQYF,TGTGCCAGCTCACCACCAAGCCTGCAAGAGACCCAGTACTTC
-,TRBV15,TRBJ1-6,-,CATSLQYSPLHF,TGTGCCACCAGCTTGCAGTATTCACCCCTCCACTTT
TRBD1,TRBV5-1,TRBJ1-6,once,CASSFGQGANSPLHF,TGCGCCAGCAGCTTTGGTCAGGGGGCGAATTCACCCCTCCACTTT
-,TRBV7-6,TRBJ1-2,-,CASSLAGGATANYGYTF,TGTGCCAGCAGCTTAGCTGGGGGGGCGACCGCTAACTATGGCTACACCTTC
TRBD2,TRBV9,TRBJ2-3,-,CASSILAGDYTDTQYF,TGTGCCAGCAGCATACTAGCGGGGGATTACACAGATACGCAGTATTTT
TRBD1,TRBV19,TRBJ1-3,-,CASIPGQGAGNTIYF,TGTGCCAGTATACCAGGACAGGGAGCTGGAAACACCATATATTTT
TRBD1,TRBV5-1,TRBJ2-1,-,CASSLLGRTGVENEQFF,TGCGCCAGCAGCCTCCTGGGTCGGACAGGGGTCGAGAATGAGCAGTTCTTC
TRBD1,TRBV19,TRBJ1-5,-,CASSIPLFRGLYQPQHF,TGTGCCAGTAGTATACCGTTATTCAGGGGGCTCTATCAGCCCCAGCATTTT
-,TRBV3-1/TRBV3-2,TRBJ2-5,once,CASSQSLLGGQETQYF,TGTGCCAGCAGCCAAAGTCTGCTGGGGGGACAAGAGACCCAGTACTTC
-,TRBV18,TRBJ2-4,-,CASSPPSGKNIQYF,TGTGCCAGCTCACCACCGTCGGGGAAAAACATTCAGTACTTC
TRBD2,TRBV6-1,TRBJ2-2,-,CASSERLAATGELFF,TGTGCCAGCAGTGAGAGACTAGCGGCCACCGGGGAGCTGTTTTTT
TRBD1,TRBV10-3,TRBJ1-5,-,CAIKPEGAGQPQHF,TGTGCCATCAAGCCGGAGGGGGCAGGTCAGCCCCAGCATTTT
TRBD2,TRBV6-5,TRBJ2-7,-,CASSFTRLAGAYEQYF,TGTGCCAGCAGTTTCACTCGGCTAGCGGGGGCCTACGAGCAGTACTTC
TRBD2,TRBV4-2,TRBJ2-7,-,CASSQGLAGGMGLYEQYF,TGTGCCAGCAGCCAGGGACTAGCGGGGGGGATGGGCCTCTACGAGCAGTACTTC
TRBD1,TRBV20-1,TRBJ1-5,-,CSASVHRGVFYSNQPQHF,TGCAGTGCTAGTGTTCACAGGGGCGTTTTTTATAGCAATCAGCCCCAGCATTTT
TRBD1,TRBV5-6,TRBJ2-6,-,CASSFFGTGTGANVLTF,TGTGCCAGCAGCTTTTTCGGGACAGGGACTGGGGCCAACGTCCTGACTTTC
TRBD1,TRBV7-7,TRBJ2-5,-,CASSSTGRMETQYF,TGTGCTAGCAGCTCGACAGGGCGGATGGAGACCCAGTACTTC
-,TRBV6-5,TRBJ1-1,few,CASSRGGSEAFF,TGTGCCAGCAGTCGAGGGGGAAGTGAAGCTTTCTTT
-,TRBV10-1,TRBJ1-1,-,CASSRGTTGEAFF,TGCGCCAGCAGCCGAGGGACAACGGGCGAAGCTTTCTTT
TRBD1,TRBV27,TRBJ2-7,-,CASSLGTGVSYEQYF,TGTGCCAGCAGTTTAGGGACAGGAGTCTCCTACGAGCAGTACTTC